The count of the clone carrying this TCR beta chain is one. This specimen comes from a study of CD8+ T cells in alopecia areata. Whole-study context: Patients took tofacitinib for 6 to 18 months, followed by 6 drug-free months.

Patients with alopecia areata provided lesional scalp punch biopsies as well as peripheral blood. CDR3 length: 11 amino acids. The germline CDR1 and CDR2 sequences are SEHNR and FQNEAQ (reference sequence). The V end lost 5 bases, the J end lost 5 bases, and 6 bases lay between the germline ends. Isolated RNA was reverse transcribed into cDNA used as the sequencing template. Repertoires were generated with immunoSEQ multiplex PCR, while TCRdb's copy carries only in-frame clones and drops some. The sample records 140,000 to 150,000 clones, under 60% being singletons. Source: CD4+ T cells sorted from blood, taken at week 0. The sequence was collected from a human donor with alopecia areata. V is TRBV7-9 and J is TRBJ1-2; D uncertain. CDR3 region: CASSQRYGYTF. CDR3 coding DNA: TGTGCCAGCAGCCAACGGTATGGCTACACCTTC.